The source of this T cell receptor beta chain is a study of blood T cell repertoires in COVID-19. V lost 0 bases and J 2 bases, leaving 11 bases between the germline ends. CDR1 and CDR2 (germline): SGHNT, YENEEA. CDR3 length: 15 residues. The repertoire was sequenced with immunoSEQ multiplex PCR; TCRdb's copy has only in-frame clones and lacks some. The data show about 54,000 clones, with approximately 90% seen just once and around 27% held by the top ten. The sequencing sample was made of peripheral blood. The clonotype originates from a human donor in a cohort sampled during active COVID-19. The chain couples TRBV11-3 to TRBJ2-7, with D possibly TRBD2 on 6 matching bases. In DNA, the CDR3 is TGTGCCAGCAGCTTAGATTTCGGGGGAGCCTACGAGCAGTACTTC. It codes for CASSLDFGGAYEQYF.